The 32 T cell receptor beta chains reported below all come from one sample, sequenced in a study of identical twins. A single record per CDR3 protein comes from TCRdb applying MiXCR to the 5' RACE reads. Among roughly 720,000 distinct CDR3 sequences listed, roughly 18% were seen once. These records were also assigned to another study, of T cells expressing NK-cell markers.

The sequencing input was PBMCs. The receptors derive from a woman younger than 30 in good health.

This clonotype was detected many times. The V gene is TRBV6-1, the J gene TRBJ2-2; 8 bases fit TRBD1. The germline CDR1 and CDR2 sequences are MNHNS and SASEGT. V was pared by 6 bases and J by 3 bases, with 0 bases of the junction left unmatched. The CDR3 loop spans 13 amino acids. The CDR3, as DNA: TGTGCCAGCAGACAGGGGGACACCGGGGAGCTGTTTTTT. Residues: CASRQGDTGELFF.

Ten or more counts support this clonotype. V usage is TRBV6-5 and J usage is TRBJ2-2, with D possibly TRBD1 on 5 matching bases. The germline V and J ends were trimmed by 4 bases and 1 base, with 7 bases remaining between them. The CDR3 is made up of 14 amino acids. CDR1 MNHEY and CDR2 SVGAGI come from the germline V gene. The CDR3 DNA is TGTGCCAGCAGTTCCGACAGGAACACCGGGGAGCTGTTTTTT. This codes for CASSSDRNTGELFF.

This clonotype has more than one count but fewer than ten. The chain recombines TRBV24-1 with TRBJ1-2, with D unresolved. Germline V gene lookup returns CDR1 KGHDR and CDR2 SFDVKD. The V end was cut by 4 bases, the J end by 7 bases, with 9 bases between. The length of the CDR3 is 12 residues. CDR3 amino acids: CATSDQDGGYTF. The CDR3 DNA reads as TGTGCCACCAGTGACCAGGACGGTGGCTACACCTTC.

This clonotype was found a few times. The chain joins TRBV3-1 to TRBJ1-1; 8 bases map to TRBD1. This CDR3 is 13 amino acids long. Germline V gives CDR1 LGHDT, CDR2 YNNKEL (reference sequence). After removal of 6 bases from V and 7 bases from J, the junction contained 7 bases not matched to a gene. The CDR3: CASSHGQGFEAFF. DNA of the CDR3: TGTGCCAGCAGTCACGGACAGGGTTTTGAAGCTTTCTTT.

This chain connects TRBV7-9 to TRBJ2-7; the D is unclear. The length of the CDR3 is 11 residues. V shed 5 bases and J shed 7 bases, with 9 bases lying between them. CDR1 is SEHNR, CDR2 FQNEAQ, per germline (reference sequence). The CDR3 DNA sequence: TGTGCCAGCAGCCCCCCCACGGAGCAGTACTTC. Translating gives CASSPPTEQYF.

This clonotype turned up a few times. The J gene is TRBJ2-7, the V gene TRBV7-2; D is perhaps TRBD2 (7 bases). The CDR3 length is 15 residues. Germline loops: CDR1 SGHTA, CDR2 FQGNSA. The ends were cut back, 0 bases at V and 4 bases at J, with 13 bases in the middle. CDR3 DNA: TGTGCCAGCAGCTTAGCTACAGGGAGGGGGTACGAGCAGTACTTC. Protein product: CASSLATGRGYEQYF.

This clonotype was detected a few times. The CDR3: CSAPDWPAGRETQYF. Written as DNA, the CDR3 is TGCAGTGCTCCCGATTGGCCCGCAGGACGAGAGACCCAGTACTTC. The chain links TRBV20-1 to TRBJ2-5, with D unclear. The CDR3 covers 15 residues. Germline loops: CDR1 DFQATT, CDR2 SNEGSKA (reference sequence). V lost 5 bases and J lost 4, with 20 bases in between.

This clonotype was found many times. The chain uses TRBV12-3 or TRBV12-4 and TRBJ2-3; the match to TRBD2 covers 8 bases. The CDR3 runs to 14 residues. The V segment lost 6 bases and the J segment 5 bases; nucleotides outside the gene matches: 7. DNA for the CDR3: TGTGCCAGCAGGATAGCGGGGAACCGAGATACGCAGTATTTT. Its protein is CASRIAGNRDTQYF.

The CDR3 sequence: CASSLVGQGAFSGTQYF. The CDR3 DNA follows: TGTGCCAGCAGTTTAGTGGGGCAGGGGGCATTTTCGGGGACCCAGTACTTC. The V gene is TRBV12-3 or TRBV12-4, the J gene TRBJ2-5; 8 nucleotides line up with TRBD1. The CDR3 contains 17 residues. The junction had 14 bases not matched to a gene; V was cut back by 1 base and J by 7 bases.

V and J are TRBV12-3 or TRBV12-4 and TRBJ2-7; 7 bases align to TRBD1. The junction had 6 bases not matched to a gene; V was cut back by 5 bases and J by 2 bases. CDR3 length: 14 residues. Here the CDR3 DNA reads TGTGCCAGCAGTGACAGGGTGGGTGCCTACGAGCAGTACTTC. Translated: CASSDRVGAYEQYF.

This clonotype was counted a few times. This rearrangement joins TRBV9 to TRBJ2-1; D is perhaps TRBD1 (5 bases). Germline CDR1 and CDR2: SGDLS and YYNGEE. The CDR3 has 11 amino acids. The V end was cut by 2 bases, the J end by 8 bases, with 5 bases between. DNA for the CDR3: TGTGCCAGCAGCGTGGGGCATGAGCAGTTCTTC. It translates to CASSVGHEQFF. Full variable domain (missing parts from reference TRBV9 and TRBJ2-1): DSGVTQTPKHLITATGQRVTLRCSPRSGDLSVYWYQQSLDQGLQFLIQYYNGEERAKGNILERFSAQQFPDLHSELNLSSLELGDSALYFCASSVGHEQFFGPGTRLTVL.

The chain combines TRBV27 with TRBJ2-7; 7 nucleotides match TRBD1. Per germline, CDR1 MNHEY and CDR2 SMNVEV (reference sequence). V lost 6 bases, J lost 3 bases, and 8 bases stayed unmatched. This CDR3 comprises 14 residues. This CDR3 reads CASRARQGNYEQYF. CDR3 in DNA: TGTGCCAGCAGGGCCCGACAGGGAAACTACGAGCAGTACTTC.

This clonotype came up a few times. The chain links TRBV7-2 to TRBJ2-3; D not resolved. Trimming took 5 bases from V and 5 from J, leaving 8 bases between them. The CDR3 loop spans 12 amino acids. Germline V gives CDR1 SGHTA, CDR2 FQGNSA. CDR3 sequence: CASSQRIDTQYF. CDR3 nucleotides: TGTGCCAGCAGCCAACGAATAGATACGCAGTATTTT. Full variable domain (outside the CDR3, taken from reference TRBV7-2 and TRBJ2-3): GAGVSQSPSNKVTEKGKDVELRCDPISGHTALYWYRQSLGQGLEFLIYFQGNSAPDKSGLPSDRFSAERTGGSVSTLTIQRTQQEDSAVYLCASSQRIDTQYFGPGTRLTVL.

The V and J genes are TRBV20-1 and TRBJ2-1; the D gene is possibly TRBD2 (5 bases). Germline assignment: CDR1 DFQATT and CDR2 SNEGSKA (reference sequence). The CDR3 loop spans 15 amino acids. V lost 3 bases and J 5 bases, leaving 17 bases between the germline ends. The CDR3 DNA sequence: TGCAGTGCTAGTGGTTTAGTTTTCGGGGACAATGAGCAGTTCTTC. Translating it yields CSASGLVFGDNEQFF.

The CDR3 sequence is CSAREFSAGASYEQYF. The CDR3 bases are TGCAGTGCTAGAGAGTTTTCCGCAGGGGCGTCCTACGAGCAGTACTTC. This chain joins TRBV20-1 and TRBJ2-7; TRBD1 might be the D (6 bases). Germline V gives CDR1 DFQATT, CDR2 SNEGSKA (reference sequence). The CDR3 length is 16 residues. With 0 bases removed from V and 1 base from J, the gap between germline ends came to 16 bases.

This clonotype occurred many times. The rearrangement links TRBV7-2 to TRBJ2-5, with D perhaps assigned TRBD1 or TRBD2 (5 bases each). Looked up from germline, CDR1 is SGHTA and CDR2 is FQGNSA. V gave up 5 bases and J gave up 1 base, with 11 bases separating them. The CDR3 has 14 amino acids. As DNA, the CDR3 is TGTGCCAGCAGCAGGACCGGGACCCAAGAGACCCAGTACTTC. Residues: CASSRTGTQETQYF. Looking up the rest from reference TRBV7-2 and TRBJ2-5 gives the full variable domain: GAGVSQSPSNKVTEKGKDVELRCDPISGHTALYWYRQSLGQGLEFLIYFQGNSAPDKSGLPSDRFSAERTGGSVSTLTIQRTQQEDSAVYLCASSRTGTQETQYFGPGTRLLVL.

The CDR3 protein is CSARSQEGVYTF. CDR3 nucleotides: TGCAGTGCGAGAAGCCAGGAGGGGGTATACACCTTC. The rearrangement uses TRBV20-1 and TRBJ1-2, with D possibly being TRBD1 (6 bases). Trimming took off 6 bases at V and 11 bases at J, with 19 bases between the two ends. Per germline, CDR1 DFQATT and CDR2 SNEGSKA (reference sequence). This CDR3 contains 12 residues.

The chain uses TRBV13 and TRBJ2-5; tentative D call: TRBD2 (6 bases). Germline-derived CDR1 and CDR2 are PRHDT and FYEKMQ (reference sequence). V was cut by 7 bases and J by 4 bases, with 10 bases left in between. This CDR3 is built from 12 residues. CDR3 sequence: CASTRERETQYF. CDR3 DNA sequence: TGTGCCAGCACCCGGGAGCGAGAGACCCAGTACTTC.

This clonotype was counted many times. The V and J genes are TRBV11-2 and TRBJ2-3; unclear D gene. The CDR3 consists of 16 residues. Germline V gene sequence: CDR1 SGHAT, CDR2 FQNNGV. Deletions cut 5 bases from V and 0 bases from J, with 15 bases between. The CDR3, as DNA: TGTGCCAGCAGCCTCCGACTGAAAGCTAGCACAGATACGCAGTATTTT. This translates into CASSLRLKASTDTQYF. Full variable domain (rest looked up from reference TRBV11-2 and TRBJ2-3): EAGVAQSPRYKIIEKRQSVAFWCNPISGHATLYWYQQILGQGPKLLIQFQNNGVVDDSQLPKDRFSAERLKGVDSTLKIQPAKLEDSAVYLCASSLRLKASTDTQYFGPGTRLTVL.

The CDR3 region has the DNA TGTGCCAGCAGCCTTACGCCGGGACTAGCGGGAGATTCGTACAATGAGCAGTTCTTC. Translated: CASSLTPGLAGDSYNEQFF. This rearrangement joins TRBV7-2 to TRBJ2-1, with TRBD2 matching 14 bases. The junction had 13 bases not matched to a gene; V was cut back by 5 bases and J by 4 bases. The CDR3 is made up of 19 amino acids. CDR1 and CDR2 from the germline V gene are SGHTA and FQGNSA.

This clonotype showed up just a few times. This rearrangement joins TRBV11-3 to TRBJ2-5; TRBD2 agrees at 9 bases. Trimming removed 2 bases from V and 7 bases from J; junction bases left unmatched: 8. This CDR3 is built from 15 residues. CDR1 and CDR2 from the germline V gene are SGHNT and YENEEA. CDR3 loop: CASSLNGLAGRTQYF. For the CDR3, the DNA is TGTGCCAGCAGCTTAAACGGTCTAGCGGGGCGGACCCAGTACTTC.

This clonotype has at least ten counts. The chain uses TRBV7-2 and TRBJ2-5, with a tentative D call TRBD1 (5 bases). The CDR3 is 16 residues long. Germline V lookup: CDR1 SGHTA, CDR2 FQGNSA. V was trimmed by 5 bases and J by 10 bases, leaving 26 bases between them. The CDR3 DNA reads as TGTGCCAGCAGCACCTGGGTGGGGCCTTCCCAGGAAAGCCAGTACTTC. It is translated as CASSTWVGPSQESQYF.

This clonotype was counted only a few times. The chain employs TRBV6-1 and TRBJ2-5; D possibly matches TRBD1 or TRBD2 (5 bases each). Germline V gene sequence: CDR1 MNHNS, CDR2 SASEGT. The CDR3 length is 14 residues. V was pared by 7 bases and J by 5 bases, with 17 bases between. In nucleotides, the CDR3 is TGTGCCAGCAAAGGGACCTGGGAACGGGAGACCCAGTACTTC. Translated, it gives CASKGTWERETQYF.

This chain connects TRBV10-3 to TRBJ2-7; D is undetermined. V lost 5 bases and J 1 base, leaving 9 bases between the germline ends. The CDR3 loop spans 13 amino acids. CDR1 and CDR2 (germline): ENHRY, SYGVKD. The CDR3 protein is CAISSQTSYEQYF. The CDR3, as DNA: TGTGCCATCAGTTCGCAGACATCCTACGAGCAGTACTTC.

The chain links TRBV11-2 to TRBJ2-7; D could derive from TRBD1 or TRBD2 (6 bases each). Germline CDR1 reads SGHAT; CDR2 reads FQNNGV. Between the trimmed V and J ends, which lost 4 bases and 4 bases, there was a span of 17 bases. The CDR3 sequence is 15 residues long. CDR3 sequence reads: CASSYRTRGQYEQYF. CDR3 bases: TGTGCCAGCAGCTATAGAACTCGGGGGCAGTACGAGCAGTACTTC.

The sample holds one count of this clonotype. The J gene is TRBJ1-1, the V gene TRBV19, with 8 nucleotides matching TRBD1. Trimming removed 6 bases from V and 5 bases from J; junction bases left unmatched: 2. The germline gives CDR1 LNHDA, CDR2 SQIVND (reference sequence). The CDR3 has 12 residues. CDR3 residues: CASRDRATEAFF. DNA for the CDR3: TGTGCCAGTAGGGACAGGGCGACTGAAGCTTTCTTT.

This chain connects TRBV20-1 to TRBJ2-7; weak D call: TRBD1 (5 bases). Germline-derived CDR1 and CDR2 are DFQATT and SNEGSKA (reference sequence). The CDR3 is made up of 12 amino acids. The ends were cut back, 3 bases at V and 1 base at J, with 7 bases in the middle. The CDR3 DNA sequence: TGCAGTGCTAGGACAGCTTCCTACGAGCAGTACTTC. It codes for CSARTASYEQYF.

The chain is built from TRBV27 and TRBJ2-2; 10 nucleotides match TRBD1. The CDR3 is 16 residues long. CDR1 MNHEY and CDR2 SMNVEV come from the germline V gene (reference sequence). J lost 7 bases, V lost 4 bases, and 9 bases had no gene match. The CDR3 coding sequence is TGTGCCAGCAGTTCTGACAGGGGGCTTTTAGTCGGGGAGCTGTTTTTT. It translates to CASSSDRGLLVGELFF.

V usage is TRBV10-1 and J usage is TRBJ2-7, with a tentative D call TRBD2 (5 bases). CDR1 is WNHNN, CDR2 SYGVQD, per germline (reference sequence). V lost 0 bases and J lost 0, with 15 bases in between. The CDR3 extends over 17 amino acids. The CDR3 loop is CASSESMGTSGSYEQYF. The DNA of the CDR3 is TGCGCCAGCAGTGAGTCGATGGGCACTAGTGGCTCCTACGAGCAGTACTTC.

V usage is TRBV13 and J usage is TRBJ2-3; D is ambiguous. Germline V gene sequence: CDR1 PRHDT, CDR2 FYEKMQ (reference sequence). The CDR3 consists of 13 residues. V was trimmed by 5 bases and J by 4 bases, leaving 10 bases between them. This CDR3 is CASSPQVPDTQYF. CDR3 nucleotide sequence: TGTGCCAGCAGCCCCCAGGTCCCAGATACGCAGTATTTT.

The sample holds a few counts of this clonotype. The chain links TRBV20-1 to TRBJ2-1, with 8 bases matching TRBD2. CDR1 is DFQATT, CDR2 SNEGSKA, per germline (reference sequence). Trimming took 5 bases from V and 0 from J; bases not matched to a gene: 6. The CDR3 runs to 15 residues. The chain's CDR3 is CSARSGTSSYNEQFF. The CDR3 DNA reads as TGCAGTGCTCGGTCCGGGACTAGCTCCTACAATGAGCAGTTCTTC.

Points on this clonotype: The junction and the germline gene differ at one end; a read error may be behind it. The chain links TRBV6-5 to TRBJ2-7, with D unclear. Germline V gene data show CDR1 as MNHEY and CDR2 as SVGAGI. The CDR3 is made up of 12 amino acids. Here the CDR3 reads CASSYLFSTLSF. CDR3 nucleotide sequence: TGTGCCAGCAGTTACTTGTTCTCCACGCTCTCCTTC.